This record looks at one TCR beta chain sequence and its context. This may be a read error, as it is one base from a much larger clone. The CDR3 runs 14 residues. The V end was cut by 3 bases, the J end by 2 bases, with 11 bases between. From germline, CDR1 is MNHEY and CDR2 SMNVEV (reference sequence). This entry is derived from a study of spatial heterogeneity in lung cancer. As for time point: sample taken at primary tumor resection. From tumor, nontumor lung or frozen PBMC, whole RNA was taken unsorted for sequencing. Samples were obtained from 65 to 80 donors, all untreated early-stage non-small cell lung cancer patients. TCR cDNA molecules were tagged individually, and each one carried a unique molecular identifier. TCRdb re-called the 5' RACE reads with MiXCR, one entry per CDR3 protein. The sample holds tens of thousands of distinct CDR3 sequences, 8.4% seen once.

This TCR was recovered from a female donor with early-stage non-small cell lung cancer. The sequencing used PBMCs, collected at surgery. V gene TRBV27 combines with J gene TRBJ2-7; possible D gene TRBD2, 5 bases. The CDR3: CASSFSSSTYEQYF. The CDR3 DNA is TGTGCCAGCAGTTTTTCTAGCAGCACCTACGAGCAGTACTTC.